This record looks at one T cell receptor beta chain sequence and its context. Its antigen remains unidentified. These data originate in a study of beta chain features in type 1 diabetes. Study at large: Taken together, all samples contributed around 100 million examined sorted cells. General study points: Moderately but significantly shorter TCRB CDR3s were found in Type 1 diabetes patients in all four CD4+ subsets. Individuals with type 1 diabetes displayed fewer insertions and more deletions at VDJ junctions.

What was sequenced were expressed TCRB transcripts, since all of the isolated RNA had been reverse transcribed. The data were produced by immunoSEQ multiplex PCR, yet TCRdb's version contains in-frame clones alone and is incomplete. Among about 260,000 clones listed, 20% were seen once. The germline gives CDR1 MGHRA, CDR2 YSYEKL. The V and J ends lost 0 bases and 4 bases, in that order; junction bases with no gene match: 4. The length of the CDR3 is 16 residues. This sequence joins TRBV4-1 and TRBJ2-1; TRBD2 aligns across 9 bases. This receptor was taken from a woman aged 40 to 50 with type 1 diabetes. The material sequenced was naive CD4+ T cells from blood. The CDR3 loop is CASSQDGLAGYNEQFF. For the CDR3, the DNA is TGCGCCAGCAGCCAAGATGGGCTAGCGGGGTACAATGAGCAGTTCTTC.